This TCR beta chain was identified in a study of shared clonotypes between healthy human individuals. The repertoire was sequenced with immunoSEQ multiplex PCR; TCRdb's copy has only in-frame clones and lacks some. Of about 2.4 million clones listed, 93% were seen once; the top ten hold roughly 0.36%. Concerning this clone: Its target is unknown.

Donors had no recently reported acute infections or vaccinations and were HIV-negative. Only Caucasian adults living in Nashville, Tennessee made up the donor group. Findings and caveats of the study: An expected dependence of interdonor clonotype sharing on sequencing depth was noted.

Per the germline V gene, CDR1 is LNHDA and CDR2 is SQIVND (reference sequence). V was cut by 7 bases and J by 6 bases, with 13 bases left in between. This CDR3 comprises 13 residues. The TCR comes from a man in his late teens or twenties in good health. Some clones in this sample may be carry-over from other donors' samples. The source material was naive CD4+ T cells from PBMCs. Specified subset: CD45RA+ positively selected. The chain links TRBV19 to TRBJ1-5; possibly TRBD1 for D (5 bases). CDR3 in amino acids: CASKGQGGQPQHF. CDR3 nucleotides: TGTGCCAGTAAGGGGCAGGGCGGTCAGCCCCAGCATTTT.